This TCR beta chain was sequenced in a study of response to subunit inactivated influenza vaccine. Study findings and constraints: Researchers suggested that each seasonal influenza vaccination recruits few new T cells.

TCRdb used MiXCR to reprocess the RT-PCR reads, holding one entry per CDR3 protein. Of some 640,000 distinct CDR3 sequences in the sample, approximately 15% are singletons; the top ten hold 6.5% to 8.5%. Germline CDR1 and CDR2: SGHRS and YFSETQ. This CDR3 contains 15 residues. J lost 4 bases, V lost 4 bases, and 4 bases had no gene match. The sample holds many counts of this clonotype. What it binds is not known. This clonotype was sampled from a man aged 50-59 years who received an inactivated influenza vaccine. This specimen was PBMCs from blood, taken about 14 days before vaccination. This chain joins TRBV5-1 and TRBJ2-2, with 10 bases fitting TRBD1. The CDR3 loop reads CASSRRTGGTGELFF. The CDR3 DNA reads as TGCGCCAGCAGCAGACGGACAGGGGGCACCGGGGAGCTGTTTTTT. The full variable domain, with the rest looked up from reference TRBV5-1 and TRBJ2-2, is KAGVTQTPRYLIKTRGQQVTLSCSPISGHRSVSWYQQTPGQGLQFLFEYFSETQRNKGNFPGRFSGRQFSNSRSEMNVSTLELGDSALYLCASSRRTGGTGELFFGEGSRLTVL.